This T cell receptor (beta chain) was profiled in a study of blood T cells in healthy people across ages. Findings of the study overall: Higher diversity, along with more naive CD4+ cells, distinguished long-lived donors from aged donors.

This clonotype was seen more than once but under ten times. Antigen: not known. Drawing of peripheral blood yielded 8.5 to 10 milliliters from each donor. The CDR3 runs 12 residues. The V end was cut by 0 bases, the J end by 14 bases, with 11 bases between. Germline CDR1 reads DFQATT; CDR2 reads SNEGSKA (reference sequence). For the second PCR, which ran for about 6 to 11 cycles, a sample-barcoded 5' primer and a J-beta primer mix were used. MiXCR, run by TCRdb on the 5' RACE reads, gives a single entry per CDR3 protein. This sample has about 800,000 distinct CDR3 sequences, with about 42% found just once.

The clonotype originates from a man of 80 years or more in good health. Sequences were obtained from blood. The rearrangement uses TRBV20-1 and TRBJ1-6; no firm D call. The CDR3: CSARDPPTSLHF. In DNA form, the CDR3 reads TGCAGTGCTAGAGATCCGCCGACGTCCCTCCACTTT.